The clone carrying this T cell receptor (beta chain) was seen only a few times. Its antigen is as yet unknown. This entry belongs to a study of blood T cells in healthy people across ages. Findings and limits, study-wide: Older age coincided with a roughly linear decline in TCR beta diversity per million T cells. Donors of long life had a larger count of naive CD4+ cells and greater diversity than aged donors.

Alongside a J-beta primer mix, a sample-barcoded 5' primer served in a second PCR lasting about 7 to 11 cycles. In TCRdb, the 5' RACE reads were re-called with MiXCR into one record per CDR3 protein. The sample includes about 1.5 million distinct CDR3 sequences, less than 45% of them seen just once. The germline CDR1 and CDR2 sequences are SQVTM and ANQGSEA. J lost 7 bases, V lost 5 bases, and 11 bases had no gene match. This CDR3 is built from 13 residues. The source material was blood. The rearrangement joins TRBV29-1 to TRBJ2-7, with 7 positions matching TRBD1. The clonotype was recovered from a woman aged 18-35 years in good health. CDR3 DNA sequence: TGCAGCGTTTTAACAGGGGCCTCTAGTGAGCAGTACTTC. Translated, it gives CSVLTGASSEQYF.